This TCR beta chain comes out of a study of vaccination and CD4 T cells after COVID-19. This clonotype was observed a single time. Its target is unknown. Described treatment: roughly ten-day PBMC culture with coronavirus spike peptide pools or control peptides (ViraFEST assay). Cultured CD4+ T cell DNA underwent sequencing with the Oncomine TCR Beta short-read assay. Each CDR3 protein is one row after TCRdb ran MiXCR on the PCR reads. The sample carries thousands of distinct CDR3 sequences, about 70% recorded once. Germline CDR1 reads DFQATT; CDR2 reads SNEGSKA (reference sequence). The CDR3 runs 12 residues. Between the trimmed V and J ends, which lost 5 bases and 6 bases, there was a span of 11 bases.

The sample was CD4+ T cells from blood, cultured in vitro. V usage is TRBV20-1 and J usage is TRBJ1-5; TRBD1 is a possible D gene (6 bases). This TCR was sampled from a human donor who had recovered from COVID-19. CDR3 DNA: TGCAGTGCTCACAGGGTCGGTCAGCCCCAGCATTTT. It codes for CSAHRVGQPQHF.